These 20 T cell receptor beta chains came from one sample sequenced in a study of blood T cell repertoires in COVID-19. This table comes from immunoSEQ multiplex PCR, and its TCRdb copy is limited to in-frame clones, with some not included. The sample contains 250,000 or so clones, approximately 86% of which appear only once. The sequencing sample was made of PBMCs or T cells enriched from blood (not recorded which). These receptors originate from a woman aged 25 to 39 with acute COVID-19.

This chain joins TRBV4-1 and TRBJ1-2, with a tentative D call TRBD1 (6 bases). The germline gives CDR1 MGHRA, CDR2 YSYEKL. CDR3 length: 15 residues. V lost 1 base and J lost 3, with 12 bases in between. The CDR3 protein is CASSQVQQGDYGYTF. Written as DNA, the CDR3 is TGCGCCAGCAGCCAAGTACAACAGGGTGACTATGGCTACACCTTC.

This chain connects TRBV5-6 to TRBJ2-3; D gene unclear. The V end was cut by 2 bases, the J end by 4 bases, with 11 bases between. Per the germline V gene, CDR1 is SGHDT and CDR2 is YYEEEE. The CDR3 runs 14 residues. The CDR3 DNA is TGTGCCAGCAGCTTCAGATCCAATGCAGATACGCAGTATTTT. Translation gives CASSFRSNADTQYF.

The V gene is TRBV7-8, the J gene TRBJ1-2; D is possibly TRBD1 (6 bases). The CDR3 is made up of 16 amino acids. Trimming left V 1 base short and J 4 bases short, with 16 bases between. Germline V gene sequence: CDR1 SGHVS, CDR2 FQNEAQ. CDR3 nucleotide sequence: TGTGCCAGCAGCTTAGGCGCGGGGGGCGCTGGCTATGGCTACACCTTC. This translates into CASSLGAGGAGYGYTF.

The V gene is TRBV19, the J gene TRBJ1-4; 7 bases fit TRBD1. Germline V gene lookup returns CDR1 LNHDA and CDR2 SQIVND (reference sequence). This CDR3 contains 15 residues. V lost 1 base, J lost 5 bases, and 4 bases stayed unmatched. The CDR3 DNA follows: TGTGCCAGTAGTATAGCGGGGACAGAGAATGAAAAACTGTTTTTT. Its translation: CASSIAGTENEKLFF.

This clone occurred a few times. The rearrangement uses TRBV6-2 or TRBV6-3 and TRBJ1-2; D might be TRBD1 (5 bases). Germline assignment: CDR1 MNHEY and CDR2 SVGEGT. CDR3 length equals 13 residues. V lost 5 bases and J lost 6, with 13 bases in between. CDR3 residues: CASSPQEFNGYTF. The CDR3 bases are TGTGCCAGCAGTCCACAGGAGTTTAATGGCTACACCTTC.

The rearrangement uses TRBV19 and TRBJ1-6; D perhaps matches TRBD1 (6 bases). This CDR3 contains 17 residues. Per the germline V gene, CDR1 is LNHDA and CDR2 is SQIVND (reference sequence). V lost 5 bases to trimming and J lost 6 bases, with 20 bases between them. CDR3 loop: CASSAHLGIRGNSPLHF. The CDR3 nucleotides are TGTGCCAGTAGTGCGCACTTGGGGATCAGGGGTAATTCACCCCTCCACTTT. Looking up the rest from reference TRBV19 and TRBJ1-6 gives the full variable domain: DGGITQSPKYLFRKEGQNVTLSCEQNLNHDAMYWYRQDPGQGLRLIYYSQIVNDFQKGDIAEGYSVSREKKESFPLTVTSAQKNPTAFYLCASSAHLGIRGNSPLHFGNGTRLTVT.

The rearrangement joins TRBV4-1 to TRBJ2-3; 15 bases map to TRBD2. Per germline, CDR1 MGHRA and CDR2 YSYEKL. Trimming at V came to 3 bases and at J to 1 base, leaving 5 bases not matched to a gene. The CDR3 is 18 amino acids. This chain's CDR3 is CASSHGTSGGRRTDTQYF. The CDR3 DNA reads TGCGCCAGCAGCCACGGGACTAGCGGGGGGCGGCGCACAGATACGCAGTATTTT.

V usage is TRBV7-2 and J usage is TRBJ2-2; 8 bases agree with TRBD1. The CDR3 runs 14 residues. CDR1 SGHTA and CDR2 FQGNSA come from the germline V gene. After removal of 5 bases from V and 7 bases from J, the junction contained 6 bases not matched to a gene. The CDR3 protein is CASSVQGAGGELFF. The CDR3 DNA reads as TGTGCCAGCAGCGTGCAGGGGGCCGGCGGGGAGCTGTTTTTT.

This chain connects TRBV5-4 to TRBJ2-5, with a weak D call TRBD2 (6 bases). The CDR3 is 15 amino acids. V lost 0 bases and J 2 bases, leaving 11 bases between the germline ends. Germline assignment: CDR1 SGHNT and CDR2 YYREEE (reference sequence). The CDR3 nucleotides are TGTGCCAGCAGCTTGGTGGGGGGACCACAAGAGACCCAGTACTTC. Translated: CASSLVGGPQETQYF.

The CDR3 here is CASSPSTGGTGELFF. In DNA form, the CDR3 reads TGTGCCAGCAGCCCGAGCACAGGGGGGACCGGGGAGCTGTTTTTT. The V call is TRBV11-3, the J call TRBJ2-2; 8 bases agree with TRBD1. CDR3 size: 15 residues. J lost 5 bases, V lost 5 bases, and 7 bases had no gene match. CDR1 and CDR2 from the germline V gene are SGHNT and YENEEA.

This chain joins TRBV12-5 and TRBJ1-6; 8 nucleotides line up with TRBD1. Germline CDR1 LGHNT, CDR2 FRNRAP. The V and J ends lost 6 bases and 7 bases, in that order; junction bases with no gene match: 11. The CDR3 extends over 16 amino acids. CDR3 DNA sequence: TGTGCTAGTGGCCTCGAACGTGGGACAGGAAATTCACCCCTCCACTTT. Its protein is CASGLERGTGNSPLHF.

V usage is TRBV7-8 and J usage is TRBJ2-1; a possible D gene is TRBD2 (6 bases). In germline, CDR1 is SGHVS, CDR2 FQNEAQ. The ends were cut back, 0 bases at V and 6 bases at J, with 12 bases in the middle. The CDR3 extends over 15 amino acids. DNA for the CDR3: TGTGCCAGCAGCTTAGCGGGGGGAATTGTCAATGAGCAGTTCTTC. Residues: CASSLAGGIVNEQFF.

V gene TRBV29-1 combines with J gene TRBJ2-5, with D perhaps matching TRBD1 (5 bases). The CDR3 length is 13 residues. CDR1 and CDR2 (germline): SQVTM, ANQGSEA. V was pared by 4 bases and J by 5 bases, with 14 bases between. The chain's CDR3 is CSVVHGAQETQYF. The CDR3 nucleotides read TGCAGCGTTGTACATGGGGCGCAGGAGACCCAGTACTTC.

DNA for the CDR3: TGTGCCAGCAGCCAAGACCTAGCTGTCGGGCAGTATTTT. This sequence encodes CASSQDLAVGQYF. J is TRBJ2-3 and V is TRBV3-1 (or the pseudogene TRBV3-2); a weak D match, TRBD2 (5 bases). This CDR3 has 13 amino acids. With 0 bases removed from V and 11 bases from J, the gap between germline ends came to 12 bases. CDR1 and CDR2 (germline): LGHDT, YNNKEL (reference sequence).

The CDR3 nucleotides are TGCGCCAGCAGTCCGGGGGGGACCTACAATGAGCAGTTCTTC. This encodes CASSPGGTYNEQFF. This chain connects TRBV10-1 to TRBJ2-1, with 8 nucleotides matching TRBD2. V lost 5 bases and J lost 2; bases outside the gene matches: 2. CDR1 and CDR2 from the germline V gene are WNHNN and SYGVQD (reference sequence). The CDR3 runs 14 residues.

This chain links TRBV19 with TRBJ2-3; perhaps TRBD2 as D (6 bases). The CDR3 runs to 14 residues. Per germline, CDR1 LNHDA and CDR2 SQIVND (reference sequence). With 7 bases removed from V and 1 base from J, the gap between germline ends came to 12 bases. The CDR3 loop is CASKAGQRTDTQYF. DNA of the CDR3: TGTGCCAGTAAGGCGGGGCAGCGCACAGATACGCAGTATTTT.

The chain employs TRBV3-1 (or the pseudogene TRBV3-2) and TRBJ1-4; possibly TRBD1 for D (6 bases). Germline V gene data show CDR1 as LGHDT and CDR2 as YNNKEL (reference sequence). V was cut by 0 bases and J by 6 bases, with 11 bases left in between. The CDR3 extends over 15 amino acids. The CDR3 loop reads CASSQDGEGDEKLFF. The DNA for the CDR3 is TGTGCCAGCAGCCAAGATGGGGAGGGGGATGAAAAACTGTTTTTT.

This clone was counted only a few times. The chain couples TRBV7-9 to TRBJ1-6; D gene uncertain. CDR1 is SEHNR, CDR2 FQNEAQ, per germline (reference sequence). The CDR3 totals 12 residues. The V gene lost 1 base and the J gene lost 9 bases, with 4 bases spanning the gap. The CDR3 sequence: CASSLGGSPLHF. The CDR3 DNA sequence: TGTGCCAGCAGCTTAGGAGGTTCACCCCTCCACTTT.

The chain combines TRBV5-1 with TRBJ2-7, with D tentatively TRBD2 (7 bases). Looked up from germline, CDR1 is SGHRS and CDR2 is YFSETQ. The CDR3 extends over 16 amino acids. V was pared by 4 bases and J by 0 bases, with 17 bases between. CDR3 protein: CASSPRGGVSSYEQYF. The CDR3 DNA is TGCGCCAGCAGCCCCAGAGGGGGGGTGAGCTCCTACGAGCAGTACTTC.

V gene TRBV19 combines with J gene TRBJ1-2; D not resolved. Germline-derived CDR1 and CDR2 are LNHDA and SQIVND (reference sequence). The CDR3 consists of 11 residues. The V end was cut by 0 bases, the J end by 10 bases, with 6 bases between. The CDR3 sequence is CASSIDRSYTF. In DNA form, the CDR3 reads TGTGCCAGTAGTATAGACAGGTCCTACACCTTC.